One and the same sample provided the 27 T cell receptor beta chains below, sequenced in a study of graft-versus-host responses after intestinal transplantation. Their recognized antigens are unknown. Repertoires were generated with immunoSEQ multiplex PCR, while TCRdb's copy carries only in-frame clones and drops some. Of about 93,000 clones detected, about 93% appear once; the ten largest clones hold about 0.5%. The sequences come from unstimulated CD8+ T cells sorted from spleen or lymph node cells, collected before intestinal transplant. These receptors were obtained from a human donor who received an intestinal transplant.

This clone was recorded once. One end of the junction fails to match germline, which may point to a read error. This specimen includes other DNA sequences encoding the same CDR3. The J gene is TRBJ1-5, the V gene TRBV30, with 7 positions matching TRBD1. This CDR3 is 13 amino acids long. The germline CDR1 and CDR2 sequences are GTSNPN and SVGIG (reference sequence). The CDR3 sequence: CAWSGQGNQPQHF. The CDR3 nucleotides are TGTGCCTGGAGTGGACAGGGCAATCAACCCCAGCATTTT.

The V gene is TRBV5-1, the J gene TRBJ2-1; D is unclear. This CDR3 comprises 13 residues. The V end lost 3 bases, the J end lost 6 bases, and 10 bases lay between the germline ends. Germline V lookup: CDR1 SGHRS, CDR2 YFSETQ. The CDR3 nucleotides read TGCGCCAGCAGCTCCCCTTCCCGCAATGAGCAGTTCTTC. Encoded protein: CASSSPSRNEQFF.

The chain is built from TRBV9 and TRBJ2-3; D uncertain. Trimming shortened V by 2 bases and J by 2 bases, and 9 bases separated the two germline ends. Germline V gene sequence: CDR1 SGDLS, CDR2 YYNGEE. The CDR3 sequence is 14 residues long. CDR3 bases: TGTGCCAGCAGCGTCTCTCGAGTCACAGATACGCAGTATTTT. Translating gives CASSVSRVTDTQYF.

This clone came up once. The chain combines TRBV28 with TRBJ1-6; a weak D match, TRBD1 (6 bases). This CDR3 has 13 residues. The V end was cut by 6 bases, the J end by 9 bases, with 12 bases between. Per germline, CDR1 MDHEN and CDR2 SYDVKM. The CDR3 sequence is CASRPGQSSPLHF. The CDR3 nucleotides read TGTGCCAGCAGGCCAGGACAGAGTTCACCCCTCCACTTT.

J is TRBJ2-7 and V is TRBV7-9; possibly TRBD2 for D (6 bases). Germline values: CDR1 SEHNR, CDR2 FQNEAQ (reference sequence). The V end was cut by 2 bases, the J end by 6 bases, with 20 bases between. This CDR3 contains 16 residues. Written as DNA, the CDR3 is TGTGCCAGCAGCTTATCTTCAAGCGGGCTCTGGTCCGAGCAGTACTTC. Translation gives CASSLSSSGLWSEQYF.

The table lists this clone with a count of one. The V gene is TRBV27, the J gene TRBJ2-3; 8 positions match TRBD1. Germline V gene sequence: CDR1 MNHEY, CDR2 SMNVEV (reference sequence). The CDR3 consists of 14 residues. The V gene end was trimmed by 7 bases and the J gene end by 6 bases; junction bases not matched to a gene: 9. This CDR3 is CASTGTGELDTQYF. CDR3 coding DNA: TGTGCCAGCACCGGGACAGGAGAGTTGGATACGCAGTATTTT.

The V gene is TRBV5-4, the J gene TRBJ1-4; D gene unclear. V was pared by 0 bases and J by 7 bases, with 13 bases between. This CDR3 is built from 15 residues. CDR1 and CDR2 (germline): SGHNT, YYREEE (reference sequence). The CDR3 nucleotides read TGTGCCAGCAGCTTGGGGGGTGAGGGTACTGAAAAACTGTTTTTT. Translating it yields CASSLGGEGTEKLFF.

This chain uses TRBV4-1 with TRBJ2-3; D is unresolved. The DNA end lines up better with TRBJ1-5; the J call may be wrong. Germline CDR1 and CDR2: MGHRA and YSYEKL. This CDR3 region has 14 residues. Here the CDR3 DNA reads TGCGCCAGCAGCCAAGATTTCTTCACAGATACGCAGCATTTT. Its translation is CASSQDFFTDTQHF.

This clone was observed once. The V and J genes are TRBV27 and TRBJ2-7, with D perhaps TRBD2 (6 bases). Trimming took off 3 bases at V and 2 bases at J, with 11 bases between the two ends. Germline CDR1 reads MNHEY; CDR2 reads SMNVEV (reference sequence). The CDR3 runs to 14 residues. CDR3 bases: TGTGCCAGCAGTTTCGGCGGGGTCACCTACGAGCAGTACTTC. As protein: CASSFGGVTYEQYF.

In DNA, the CDR3 is TGTGCCAGCAGCCAAGGGGGACACCGCTCCTACGAGCAGTACTTC. Amino acids: CASSQGGHRSYEQYF. The gene calls are TRBV7-6 and TRBJ2-7, with D perhaps TRBD1 (6 bases). Per the germline V gene, CDR1 is SGHVS and CDR2 is FNYEAQ. V was trimmed by 5 bases and J by 0 bases, leaving 14 bases between them. The CDR3 contains 15 residues.

V and J are TRBV4-2 and TRBJ2-1, with TRBD2 matching 10 bases. Germline V gene lookup returns CDR1 LGHNA and CDR2 YNFKEQ. This CDR3 region has 17 residues. Trimming cost V 0 bases and J 3 bases; bases outside gene matches: 5. The CDR3 DNA is TGTGCCAGCAGCCAAGAATCTAGCGGGGGAGACTACAATGAGCAGTTCTTC. It is translated as CASSQESSGGDYNEQFF.

The V gene is TRBV7-8, the J gene TRBJ1-5, with 9 positions matching TRBD1. From germline, CDR1 is SGHVS and CDR2 FQNEAQ. V lost 4 bases to trimming and J lost 2 bases; unmatched junction nucleotides: 0. This CDR3 spans 14 amino acids. Here the CDR3 DNA reads TGTGCCAGCAGCTGGACAGGGGGCAATCAGCCCCAGCATTTT. Protein sequence: CASSWTGGNQPQHF.

This sequence joins TRBV7-9 and TRBJ2-1; 10 nucleotides match TRBD2. The J segment lost 4 bases and the V segment lost 10 bases, leaving 10 bases of the junction unmatched. The CDR3 sequence is 15 residues long. The V gene's germline CDR1 is SEHNR and CDR2 FQNEAQ (reference sequence). For the CDR3, the DNA is TGTGCCACCAACACAGGACTAGCGGATTACAATGAGCAGTTCTTC. This gives the protein CATNTGLADYNEQFF.

The rearrangement links TRBV15 to TRBJ2-1; 10 nucleotides match TRBD2. Per germline, CDR1 LNHNV and CDR2 YYDKDF (reference sequence). J gave up 7 bases and V 0 bases, and 3 bases lay outside the gene matches. CDR3 length equals 15 residues. CDR3 DNA: TGTGCCACCAGCAGAGAGATACTAGCGGGGAATGAGCAGTTCTTC. The encoded protein is CATSREILAGNEQFF.

This chain joins TRBV7-2 and TRBJ2-3; 10 nucleotides match TRBD2. Looked up from germline, CDR1 is SGHTA and CDR2 is FQGNSA. V lost 4 bases, J lost 3 bases, and 7 bases stayed unmatched. The CDR3 is 16 amino acids. The DNA of the CDR3 is TGTGCCAGCAGCTCGCCCACTAGCGGGGTAACAGATACGCAGTATTTT. Its protein product is CASSSPTSGVTDTQYF.

The V call is TRBV29-1, the J call TRBJ2-2; TRBD1 might be the D (6 bases). Germline CDR1 SQVTM, CDR2 ANQGSEA. The ends were cut back, 3 bases at V and 2 bases at J, with 10 bases in the middle. The CDR3 is 14 residues long. The CDR3 protein is CSVDLQGNTGELFF. The CDR3 nucleotides read TGCAGCGTTGATTTACAGGGAAACACCGGGGAGCTGTTTTTT.

The chain employs TRBV9 and TRBJ2-2; D is ambiguous. The CDR3 runs 13 residues. The germline CDR1 and CDR2 sequences are SGDLS and YYNGEE. Between the trimmed V and J ends, which lost 1 base and 4 bases, there was a span of 5 bases. DNA of the CDR3: TGTGCCAGCAGCGTATCCGGCACCGGGGAGCTGTTTTTT. This encodes CASSVSGTGELFF.

The rearrangement links TRBV4-2 to TRBJ1-4; 12 bases are shared with TRBD1. Per germline, CDR1 LGHNA and CDR2 YNFKEQ. V lost 1 base to trimming and J lost 7 bases; unmatched junction nucleotides: 4. The CDR3 sequence is 16 residues long. CDR3 DNA: TGTGCCAGCAGCCAAGGTGGGACAGGGGGCGGTGAAAAACTGTTTTTT. Protein sequence: CASSQGGTGGGEKLFF.

The chain joins TRBV7-9 to TRBJ1-4; D gene unclear. The length of the CDR3 is 13 residues. The germline V gene has CDR1 SEHNR and CDR2 FQNEAQ (reference sequence). V lost 1 base and J lost 8, with 8 bases in between. The CDR3 spells CASSLVGGEKLFF. The CDR3 DNA reads TGTGCCAGCAGCTTAGTGGGAGGGGAAAAACTGTTTTTT.

The chain is built from TRBV19 and TRBJ2-1; TRBD2 aligns across 8 bases. The CDR3 length is 16 residues. The germline V gene encodes CDR1 LNHDA and CDR2 SQIVND (reference sequence). V dropped 6 bases and J dropped 6; count of bases not matched to a gene: 13. The CDR3 region has the DNA TGTGCCAGTAGCAGAAGTGGCGGGGGGTTAGTCAATGAGCAGTTCTTC. This codes for CASSRSGGGLVNEQFF. The complete variable domain, with remaining parts taken from reference TRBV19 and TRBJ2-1, reads DGGITQSPKYLFRKEGQNVTLSCEQNLNHDAMYWYRQDPGQGLRLIYYSQIVNDFQKGDIAEGYSVSREKKESFPLTVTSAQKNPTAFYLCASSRSGGGLVNEQFFGPGTRLTVL.

As to this clone: Other DNA sequences within the sample encode an identical CDR3. The chain employs TRBV9 and TRBJ2-5, with TRBD2 matching 7 bases. Germline V gives CDR1 SGDLS, CDR2 YYNGEE. The CDR3 has 14 amino acids. The trim removed 2 bases at V and 4 bases at J, leaving 5 bases unmatched. CDR3 protein: CASSVGGRGETQYF. CDR3 coding DNA: TGTGCCAGCAGCGTGGGGGGGAGGGGAGAGACCCAGTACTTC.

This clone was observed a single time. The chain couples TRBV19 to TRBJ2-7, with D possibly matching TRBD1 (7 bases). CDR1 LNHDA and CDR2 SQIVND come from the germline V gene (reference sequence). Trimming cost V 8 bases and J 5 bases, with 19 bases left between them. This CDR3 comprises 14 residues. Here the CDR3 reads CASSRAGGMNEQYF. The CDR3 DNA is TGTGCCAGTTCTCGGGCAGGGGGGATGAACGAGCAGTACTTC.

The V gene is TRBV11-2, the J gene TRBJ1-1, with a possible D match to TRBD1 (5 bases). CDR3 length equals 14 residues. V shed 3 bases and J shed 3 bases, with 11 bases lying between them. Germline CDR1 is SGHAT and CDR2 is FQNNGV. The CDR3 region has the DNA TGTGCCAGCAGCTTCGGGGGTGGGTACACTGAAGCTTTCTTT. This codes for CASSFGGGYTEAFF.

The chain is built from TRBV5-8 and TRBJ2-7; 11 bases agree with TRBD2. The trim removed 4 bases at V and 2 bases at J, leaving 5 bases unmatched. Germline values: CDR1 SGHTS, CDR2 YDEGEE. The CDR3 consists of 15 residues. The chain's CDR3 is CASSPGTSGTYEQYF. CDR3 sequence (DNA): TGTGCCAGCAGCCCTGGGACTAGCGGTACCTACGAGCAGTACTTC.

The V call is TRBV11-2, the J call TRBJ1-5, with 8 nucleotides matching TRBD1. V shed 5 bases and J 0 bases; nucleotides not matched to a gene: 3. Germline V gene sequence: CDR1 SGHAT, CDR2 FQNNGV. The CDR3 has 15 amino acids. The CDR3 bases are TGTGCCAGCAGCCAGACAGGGGTTAGCAATCAGCCCCAGCATTTT. Protein product: CASSQTGVSNQPQHF.

The J gene is TRBJ1-1, the V gene TRBV9, with 7 bases that match TRBD1. CDR3 size: 15 residues. Germline CDR1 SGDLS, CDR2 YYNGEE. V lost 4 bases, J lost 2 bases, and 8 bases stayed unmatched. CDR3 in amino acids: CASSLTGTANTEAFF. Written as DNA, the CDR3 is TGTGCCAGCAGCCTCACGGGGACAGCAAACACTGAAGCTTTCTTT. Complete variable domain (other parts from reference TRBV9 and TRBJ1-1): DSGVTQTPKHLITATGQRVTLRCSPRSGDLSVYWYQQSLDQGLQFLIQYYNGEERAKGNILERFSAQQFPDLHSELNLSSLELGDSALYFCASSLTGTANTEAFFGQGTRLTVV.

This clone was seen a single time. In nucleotides, the CDR3 is TGTGCCAGCAGCTTGACCGGGACAGGGGGCTACGAGCAGTACTTC. This gives the protein CASSLTGTGGYEQYF. This chain links TRBV7-2 with TRBJ2-7; 11 bases are shared with TRBD1. The V gene end was trimmed by 3 bases and the J gene end by 3 bases; junction bases not matched to a gene: 4. The CDR3 is made up of 15 amino acids. Germline values: CDR1 SGHTA, CDR2 FQGNSA.